This T cell receptor beta chain was found in a study of T cell responses to AZD1222 COVID-19 vaccine. Findings and limits, study-wide: Reports say nearly half of spike-specific TCRs go after unmutated variant regions. The study found vaccine-associated CD4 TCRs spanning spike, dominant at 160-218 and 743-854.

The CDR3 runs 14 residues. CDR1 and CDR2 from the germline V gene are MNHEY and SMNVEV (reference sequence). Losses at the gene ends were 3 bases for V and 2 bases for J; bases not matched to a gene: 2. In the case of this clone: Its antigen is unidentified.

TCRdb's table, derived via immunoSEQ multiplex PCR, lists solely in-frame clones and lacks some. The sample lists 100,000 to 150,000 clones; roughly 85% were seen once. The receptor's source is an adult who received the AZD1222 COVID-19 vaccine. V is TRBV27 and J is TRBJ2-7, with TRBD2 matching over 9 bases. Sequenced material: peripheral blood, taken 28 days after the second AZD1222 dose. This chain's CDR3 is CASSLAGGPYEQYF. The CDR3 region has the DNA TGTGCCAGCAGTTTGGCGGGGGGGCCCTACGAGCAGTACTTC.